The 18 T cell receptor beta chains in this list originate from one sample, sequenced in a study of cytomegalovirus exposure and HLA in healthy donors. The PCR ran on 60 Vbeta and 13 Jbeta primers. Sequencing used immunoSEQ multiplex PCR; TCRdb keeps in-frame clones, though not all of them. This sample carries roughly 71,000 clones, 65% to 70% of them seen once, and the ten largest clones take about a fifth. Sequences were obtained from PBMCs. These TCRs come from a man aged 35 to 55 in good health and CMV-seropositive.

The CDR3 here is CASSFWAGTIDEQFF. The CDR3 coding sequence is TGTGCCAGCAGTTTTTGGGCAGGGACTATCGATGAGCAGTTCTTC. The chain couples TRBV27 to TRBJ2-1; 7 nucleotides match TRBD2. The V gene's germline CDR1 is MNHEY and CDR2 SMNVEV (reference sequence). Germline trimming cut 3 bases from V and 8 bases from J; bases unmatched to any gene: 10. CDR3 size: 15 residues.

This clone was found a few times. The rearrangement links TRBV27 to TRBJ2-5; 10 bases match TRBD1. Unmatched junction bases numbered 9, after V lost 4 bases and J lost 4 bases. Germline V gene lookup returns CDR1 MNHEY and CDR2 SMNVEV (reference sequence). The CDR3 extends over 16 amino acids. CDR3 coding DNA: TGTGCCAGCAGTTCACCTAGGACAGGGGGGGGAGAGACCCAGTACTTC. Protein sequence: CASSSPRTGGGETQYF.

The chain carries TRBV19 and TRBJ1-6; D unresolved. Trimming stripped 10 bases from V and 11 bases from J, with 12 bases between. CDR3 length: 11 residues. In germline, CDR1 is LNHDA, CDR2 SQIVND (reference sequence). As DNA, the CDR3 is TGTGCCATCTACCTTAGAACACCCCTCCACTTT. Amino acid sequence: CAIYLRTPLHF.

Only a few counts were recorded for this clone. The same CDR3 also results from other DNA sequences found in this sample. The V call is TRBV11-3, the J call TRBJ2-7; D gene unclear. The V end was cut by 6 bases, the J end by 2 bases, with 17 bases between. Per the germline V gene, CDR1 is SGHNT and CDR2 is YENEEA. This CDR3 spans 15 amino acids. This chain's CDR3 is CASSQRRKAAYEQYF. As DNA, the CDR3 is TGTGCCAGCAGTCAGAGGCGGAAGGCGGCCTACGAGCAGTACTTC.

The rearrangement joins TRBV9 to TRBJ1-1; 8 bases line up with TRBD1. Germline V CDR1 and CDR2: SGDLS, YYNGEE. Losses at the gene ends were 4 bases for V and 0 bases for J; bases not matched to a gene: 5. The CDR3 consists of 15 residues. The CDR3 coding sequence is TGTGCCAGCAGCCCCGGACAGGGTTTGAACACTGAAGCTTTCTTT. Translating it yields CASSPGQGLNTEAFF. The variable domain in full, with the rest retrieved from reference TRBV9 and TRBJ1-1, is DSGVTQTPKHLITATGQRVTLRCSPRSGDLSVYWYQQSLDQGLQFLIQYYNGEERAKGNILERFSAQQFPDLHSELNLSSLELGDSALYFCASSPGQGLNTEAFFGQGTRLTVV.

The chain links TRBV10-3 to TRBJ2-1; 7 bases are shared with TRBD2. Trimming at V came to 6 bases and at J to 4 bases, leaving 12 bases not matched to a gene. From germline, CDR1 is ENHRY and CDR2 SYGVKD. The CDR3 length is 16 residues. CDR3 sequence reads: CAIRGGGDGQYNEQFF. The DNA for the CDR3 is TGTGCCATCAGGGGGGGAGGGGACGGCCAATACAATGAGCAGTTCTTC.

The rearrangement uses TRBV6-1 and TRBJ1-5, with 7 nucleotides matching TRBD1. The CDR3 contains 14 residues. Germline CDR1 MNHNS, CDR2 SASEGT. Losses at the gene ends were 8 bases for V and 4 bases for J; bases not matched to a gene: 8. This CDR3 reads CASHATGLNQPQHF. The DNA for the CDR3 is TGTGCCAGCCACGCGACAGGGTTAAATCAGCCCCAGCATTTT.

The gene calls are TRBV28 and TRBJ1-1, with unresolved D. The CDR3 has 15 amino acids. The V gene's germline CDR1 is MDHEN and CDR2 SYDVKM. The V gene lost 5 bases and the J gene lost 0 bases, with 13 bases spanning the gap. The CDR3 here is CASSPRVSMNTEAFF. DNA for the CDR3: TGTGCCAGCAGTCCCCGGGTTTCTATGAACACTGAAGCTTTCTTT.

This clone was counted between two and nine times. V gene TRBV7-9 combines with J gene TRBJ2-7; TRBD1 aligns across 11 bases. Germline-derived CDR1 and CDR2 are SEHNR and FQNEAQ (reference sequence). Losses at the gene ends were 4 bases for V and 2 bases for J; bases not matched to a gene: 1. The CDR3 is 14 amino acids. The DNA for the CDR3 is TGTGCCAGCAGCTGGACAGGGGGCCCCTACGAGCAGTACTTC. Encoded protein: CASSWTGGPYEQYF.

V usage is TRBV7-8 and J usage is TRBJ1-1; 7 nucleotides line up with TRBD1. Losses at the gene ends were 1 base for V and 11 bases for J; bases not matched to a gene: 10. Germline lookup yields CDR1 SGHVS and CDR2 FQNEAQ. CDR3 length: 14 residues. The CDR3 DNA sequence: TGTGCCAGCAGCTTAGACAGGGGCTCACTGAATGCTTTCTTT. Its translation is CASSLDRGSLNAFF.

The chain uses TRBV5-1 and TRBJ1-6; no firm D call. This CDR3 is 17 amino acids long. V dropped 3 bases and J dropped 0 bases, with 13 bases sitting between them. Germline V gene data show CDR1 as SGHRS and CDR2 as YFSETQ. Written as DNA, the CDR3 is TGCGCCAGCAGCTCTGGGATGGGGAGCTCCTATAATTCACCCCTCCACTTT. It codes for CASSSGMGSSYNSPLHF.

The chain couples TRBV1 to TRBJ1-1; TRBD1, the table's D call, was not compared with the DNA. TRBV1 is marked as a pseudogene. This CDR3 has 16 residues. CDR3 region: CTSSQEGEQVGPEAFF. CDR3 bases: TGCACCAGCAGCCAGGAAGGAGAACAGGTTGGGCCTGAAGCTTTCTTT.

V and J are TRBV6-5 and TRBJ2-1; D is possibly TRBD1 (5 bases). The CDR3 has 11 amino acids. The ends were cut back, 6 bases at V and 13 bases at J, with 13 bases in the middle. The V gene's germline CDR1 is MNHEY and CDR2 SVGAGI. CDR3 residues: CASSQNRRQFF. The CDR3 coding sequence is TGTGCCAGCAGCCAGAACAGGCGCCAGTTCTTC.

The chain couples TRBV4-1 to TRBJ1-1; TRBD1 matches 9 bases. CDR1 is MGHRA, CDR2 YSYEKL, per germline. The CDR3 length is 13 residues. J was trimmed by 6 bases and V by 4 bases; bases with no gene match: 3. Here the CDR3 DNA reads TGCGCCAGCAGCCGGGGACAGGGTGCTGAAGCTTTCTTT. Residues: CASSRGQGAEAFF.

The CDR3 nucleotides are TGCAGCGTGGGACAGTTGGGGATGGCGTCCGAGCAGTACTTC. Its translation: CSVGQLGMASEQYF. J is TRBJ2-5 and V is TRBV29-1, with TRBD1 identical over 7 bases. The assigned J gene may be wrong: the sequence end matches TRBJ2-7 better. Germline V gene data show CDR1 as SQVTM and CDR2 as ANQGSEA. The CDR3 has 14 residues.

The chain is built from TRBV7-3 and TRBJ2-1, with TRBD1 identical over 7 bases. This CDR3 contains 14 residues. The ends lost 3 bases at V and 9 bases at J; junction bases unmatched: 8. Germline CDR1 is SGHTA and CDR2 is FQGTGA. The CDR3 DNA follows: TGTGCCAGCAGCTTCATAACAGGGGCGGGTGAGCAGTTCTTC. This translates into CASSFITGAGEQFF.

The chain has TRBV18 and TRBJ1-3; D perhaps matches TRBD1 (5 bases). The V end was cut by 3 bases, the J end by 4 bases, with 7 bases between. The CDR3 is 13 amino acids. Germline loops: CDR1 KGHSH, CDR2 LQKENI. CDR3 DNA sequence: TGTGCCAGCTCACCGGGGCCAGGAAACACCATATATTTT. This codes for CASSPGPGNTIYF.

This chain joins TRBV16 and TRBJ1-2; the D gene is possibly TRBD1 (6 bases). Germline CDR1 reads KGHSY; CDR2 reads FQNENV. CDR3 length: 13 amino acids. The V end was cut by 4 bases, the J end by 2 bases, with 8 bases between. In DNA, the CDR3 is TGTGCCAGCAGCCCGGACAGAAACTATGGCTACACCTTC. It translates to CASSPDRNYGYTF.